The 15 T cell receptor beta chains below come from one sample, sequenced in a study of OX40 agonist ivuxolimab in advanced cancers. Produced via immunoSEQ multiplex PCR; TCRdb's table is partial and in-frame only. Among around 84,000 clones, more than 70% were seen once, and the ten largest hold approximately 0.2%. Material: CD4+ or CD8+ T cells sorted from blood, obtained in a trial of the OX40 agonist ivuxolimab. These receptors were taken from an adult with an advanced solid tumor such as melanoma, head and neck, liver or kidney cancer.

In its sample, this clone was seen a few times. This rearrangement joins TRBV11-2 to TRBJ1-1; D gene uncertain. Trimming took off 7 bases at V and 5 bases at J, with 26 bases between the two ends. CDR1 is SGHAT and CDR2 is FQNNGV in the germline V gene. This CDR3 contains 17 residues. In DNA, the CDR3 is TGTGCCAGCAACCAAGCCCCGACTTTTTCCACGATAACTGAAGCTTTCTTT. This translates into CASNQAPTFSTITEAFF.

The J gene is TRBJ2-3, the V gene TRBV2, with 12 bases fitting TRBD1. CDR1 and CDR2 (germline): SNHLY, FYNNEI. Trimming removed 6 bases from V and 0 bases from J; junction bases left unmatched: 4. The CDR3 is 16 residues long. In DNA form, the CDR3 reads TGTGCCAGCAGGGGACAGGGGGCCGATAGCACAGATACGCAGTATTTT. As protein: CASRGQGADSTDTQYF.

The V gene is TRBV27, the J gene TRBJ1-4; D not certain. This CDR3 spans 15 amino acids. Germline CDR1 and CDR2: MNHEY and SMNVEV (reference sequence). V lost 3 bases to trimming and J lost 5 bases, with 13 bases between them. The CDR3 is CASSFLLGGNEKLFF. In DNA, the CDR3 is TGTGCCAGCAGTTTTCTTTTGGGCGGAAATGAAAAACTGTTTTTT.

The chain has TRBV5-4 and TRBJ2-5; 11 positions match TRBD2. Germline CDR1 reads SGHNT; CDR2 reads YYREEE (reference sequence). The CDR3 spans 15 residues. The junction had 2 bases not matched to a gene; V was cut back by 0 bases and J by 4 bases. CDR3 in amino acids: CASSLGLAGGETQYF. In nucleotides, the CDR3 is TGTGCCAGCAGCTTGGGTCTAGCGGGAGGAGAGACCCAGTACTTC.

Only a few counts were recorded for this clone. V usage is TRBV9 and J usage is TRBJ2-5; TRBD2 matches 10 bases. Trimming took 0 bases from V and 4 from J; bases not matched to a gene: 6. The CDR3 totals 16 residues. The germline V gene has CDR1 SGDLS and CDR2 YYNGEE. CDR3 loop: CASSVEQASGRETQYF. The CDR3 DNA sequence: TGTGCCAGCAGCGTAGAGCAGGCTAGCGGGAGAGAGACCCAGTACTTC. Variable domain in full (rest from reference TRBV9 and TRBJ2-5): DSGVTQTPKHLITATGQRVTLRCSPRSGDLSVYWYQQSLDQGLQFLIQYYNGEERAKGNILERFSAQQFPDLHSELNLSSLELGDSALYFCASSVEQASGRETQYFGPGTRLLVL.

The chain combines TRBV30 with TRBJ2-7; D gene uncertain. Trimming removed 5 bases at V and 6 bases at J, with 8 bases between. Germline-derived CDR1 and CDR2 are GTSNPN and SVGIG (reference sequence). The CDR3 extends over 10 amino acids. The CDR3 region has the DNA TGTGCCTGGGGCCATCTCGAGCAGTACTTC. Protein: CAWGHLEQYF.

The chain uses TRBV10-3 and TRBJ2-3; D possibly corresponds to TRBD2 (5 bases). The germline CDR1 and CDR2 sequences are ENHRY and SYGVKD. V shed 6 bases and J shed 3 bases, with 7 bases lying between them. This CDR3 region has 12 residues. This CDR3 reads CAIRRETDTQYF. The CDR3 DNA sequence: TGTGCCATCAGACGGGAAACAGATACGCAGTATTTT.

This clone was seen a single time. The chain employs TRBV19 and TRBJ2-7; 10 bases map to TRBD1. This CDR3 is built from 17 residues. Unmatched junction bases numbered 11, after V lost 3 bases and J lost 3 bases. CDR1 and CDR2 from the germline V gene are LNHDA and SQIVND (reference sequence). The CDR3 loop reads CASSIGISRTGGYEQYF. CDR3 sequence (DNA): TGTGCCAGTAGTATTGGAATCTCCCGGACAGGGGGCTACGAGCAGTACTTC.

The genes are TRBV5-1 and TRBJ2-3; 7 nucleotides agree with TRBD1. Looked up from germline, CDR1 is SGHRS and CDR2 is YFSETQ. Germline trimming cut 3 bases from V and 1 base from J; bases unmatched to any gene: 5. The CDR3 loop spans 15 amino acids. This CDR3 reads CASSSTGDGTDTQYF. The DNA of the CDR3 is TGCGCCAGCAGCTCCACAGGGGACGGCACAGATACGCAGTATTTT.

This clone was observed a few times. This chain links TRBV19 with TRBJ1-3; D ambiguous. The CDR3 loop spans 17 amino acids. The germline gives CDR1 LNHDA, CDR2 SQIVND (reference sequence). The V end lost 1 base, the J end lost 4 bases, and 17 bases lay between the germline ends. The CDR3 loop reads CASSIVRTARGGNTIYF. The CDR3 coding sequence is TGTGCCAGTAGTATAGTCCGGACTGCTCGTGGAGGAAACACCATATATTTT.

The genes are TRBV5-1 and TRBJ2-5; D is ambiguous. Judging by the DNA end, TRBJ2-7 fits better; the J call may be wrong. The CDR3 has 13 residues. Germline-derived CDR1 and CDR2 are SGHRS and YFSETQ. The CDR3 loop reads CASSLVERGEQYF. Written as DNA, the CDR3 is TGCGCCAGCAGCTTGGTCGAGCGTGGCGAGCAGTACTTC.

The gene calls are TRBV30 and TRBJ1-1, with a possible D match to TRBD1 (6 bases). Trimming took off 5 bases at V and 1 base at J, with 14 bases between the two ends. The CDR3 contains 14 residues. Per germline, CDR1 GTSNPN and CDR2 SVGIG (reference sequence). CDR3 coding DNA: TGTGCCTGGCGCCCCGGGGGCACGAACACTGAAGCTTTCTTT. As protein: CAWRPGGTNTEAFF.

The gene calls are TRBV27 and TRBJ1-1; 8 positions match TRBD1. This CDR3 spans 14 amino acids. The germline gives CDR1 MNHEY, CDR2 SMNVEV (reference sequence). Trimming cost V 6 bases and J 7 bases; bases outside gene matches: 10. Written as DNA, the CDR3 is TGTGCCAGCAGCCCCCTGGACAGGGTGGTTGAAGCTTTCTTT. It is translated as CASSPLDRVVEAFF.

The CDR3 bases are TGCGCCAGCAGCTCGGGTGGCAGTGGGGACACTGAAGCTTTCTTT. Its protein is CASSSGGSGDTEAFF. This chain uses TRBV5-1 with TRBJ1-1; D gene ambiguous. Trimming took 3 bases from V and 3 from J, leaving 15 bases between them. There are 15 residues in the CDR3. Germline CDR1 and CDR2: SGHRS and YFSETQ.

The rearrangement uses TRBV5-1 and TRBJ1-1; D gene ambiguous. Deletions cut 1 base from V and 7 bases from J, with 14 bases between. CDR3 length equals 14 residues. The germline gives CDR1 SGHRS, CDR2 YFSETQ. CDR3 coding DNA: TGCGCCAGCAGCTTGAGCACCCACCAAGGTGAAGCTTTCTTT. It encodes CASSLSTHQGEAFF. Based on the CDR3 plus reference TRBV5-1 and TRBJ1-1, the full variable domain is KAGVTQTPRYLIKTRGQQVTLSCSPISGHRSVSWYQQTPGQGLQFLFEYFSETQRNKGNFPGRFSGRQFSNSRSEMNVSTLELGDSALYLCASSLSTHQGEAFFGQGTRLTVV.